This section outlines one TCR beta chain sequence together with its context. This entry comes from a study of shared clonotypes between healthy human individuals. This CDR3 is built from 14 residues. The germline V gene encodes CDR1 MNHEY and CDR2 SVGAGI. Trimming cost V 6 bases and J 6 bases; bases outside gene matches: 5. Sequenced by immunoSEQ multiplex PCR; TCRdb stores in-frame clones only, minus some. The table has 600,000 to 750,000 clones, about two thirds seen once. This clonotype was sampled from a woman aged 30 to 39 in good health. The sample consisted of memory CD4+ T cells sorted from blood. Subset indicated: CD45RA-negative fraction. This rearrangement joins TRBV6-5 to TRBJ2-1; 10 positions match TRBD1. For the CDR3, the DNA is TGTGCCAGCAGGGGACAGGGGCCCCGCAATGAGCAGTTCTTC. Translated: CASRGQGPRNEQFF.